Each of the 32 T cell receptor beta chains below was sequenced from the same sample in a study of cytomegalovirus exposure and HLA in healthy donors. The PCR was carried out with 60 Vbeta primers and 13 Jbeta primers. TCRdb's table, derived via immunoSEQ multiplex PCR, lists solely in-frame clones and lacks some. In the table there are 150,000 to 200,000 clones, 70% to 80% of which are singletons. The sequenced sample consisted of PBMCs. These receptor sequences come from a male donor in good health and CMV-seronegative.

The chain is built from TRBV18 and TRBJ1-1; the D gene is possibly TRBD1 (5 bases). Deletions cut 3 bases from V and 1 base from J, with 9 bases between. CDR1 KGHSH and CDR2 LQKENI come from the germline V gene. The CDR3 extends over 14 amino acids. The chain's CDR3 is CASSPTGGNTEAFF. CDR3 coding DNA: TGTGCCAGCTCACCTACCGGGGGGAACACTGAAGCTTTCTTT.

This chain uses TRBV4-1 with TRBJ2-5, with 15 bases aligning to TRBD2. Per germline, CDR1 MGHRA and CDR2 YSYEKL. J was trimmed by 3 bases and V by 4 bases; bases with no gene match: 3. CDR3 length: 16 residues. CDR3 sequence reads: CASSLGLAGGEETQYF. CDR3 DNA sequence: TGCGCCAGCAGCCTTGGACTAGCGGGAGGGGAAGAGACCCAGTACTTC.

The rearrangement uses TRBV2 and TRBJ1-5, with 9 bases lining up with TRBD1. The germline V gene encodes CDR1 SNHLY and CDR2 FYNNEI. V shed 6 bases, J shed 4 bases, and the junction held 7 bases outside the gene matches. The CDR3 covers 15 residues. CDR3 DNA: TGTGCCAGCAGACTCTACAGGGGGCAAAATCAGCCCCAGCATTTT. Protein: CASRLYRGQNQPQHF. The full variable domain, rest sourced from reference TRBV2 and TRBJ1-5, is EPEVTQTPSHQVTQMGQEVILRCVPISNHLYFYWYRQILGQKVEFLVSFYNNEISEKSEIFDDQFSVERPDGSNFTLKIRSTKLEDSAMYFCASRLYRGQNQPQHFGDGTRLSIL.

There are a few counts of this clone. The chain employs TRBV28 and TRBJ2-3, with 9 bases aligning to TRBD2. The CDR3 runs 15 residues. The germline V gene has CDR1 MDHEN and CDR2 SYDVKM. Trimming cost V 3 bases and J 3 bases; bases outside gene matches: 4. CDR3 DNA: TGTGCCAGCAGTTTTGGCGGGAGGGAGACAGATACGCAGTATTTT. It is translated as CASSFGGRETDTQYF.

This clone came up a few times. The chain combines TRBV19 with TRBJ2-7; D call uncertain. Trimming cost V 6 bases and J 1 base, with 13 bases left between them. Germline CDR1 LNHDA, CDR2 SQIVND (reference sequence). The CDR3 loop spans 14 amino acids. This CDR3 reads CASRERRTSYEQYF. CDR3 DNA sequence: TGTGCCAGTAGGGAGAGGAGAACGTCCTACGAGCAGTACTTC. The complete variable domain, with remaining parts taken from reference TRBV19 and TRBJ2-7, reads DGGITQSPKYLFRKEGQNVTLSCEQNLNHDAMYWYRQDPGQGLRLIYYSQIVNDFQKGDIAEGYSVSREKKESFPLTVTSAQKNPTAFYLCASRERRTSYEQYFGPGTRLTVT.

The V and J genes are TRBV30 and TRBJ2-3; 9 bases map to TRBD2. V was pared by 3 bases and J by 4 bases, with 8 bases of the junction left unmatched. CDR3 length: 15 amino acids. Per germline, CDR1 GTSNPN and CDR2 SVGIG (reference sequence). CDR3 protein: CAWSRGGAGADTQYF. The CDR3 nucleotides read TGTGCCTGGAGCCGCGGGGGGGCCGGCGCAGATACGCAGTATTTT.

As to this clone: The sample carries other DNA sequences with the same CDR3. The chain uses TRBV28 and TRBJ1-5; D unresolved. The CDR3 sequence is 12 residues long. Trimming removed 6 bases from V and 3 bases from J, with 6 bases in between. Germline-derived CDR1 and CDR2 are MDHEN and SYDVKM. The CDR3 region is CASSLLNQPQHF. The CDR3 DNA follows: TGTGCCAGCAGCCTTCTCAATCAGCCCCAGCATTTT.

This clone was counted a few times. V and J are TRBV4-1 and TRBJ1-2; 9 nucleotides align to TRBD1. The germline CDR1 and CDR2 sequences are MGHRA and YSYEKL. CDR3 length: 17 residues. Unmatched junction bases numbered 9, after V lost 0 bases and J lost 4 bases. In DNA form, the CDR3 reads TGCGCCAGCAGCCAAGATCCTCCCGGGACAGGGATCTATGGCTACACCTTC. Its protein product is CASSQDPPGTGIYGYTF.

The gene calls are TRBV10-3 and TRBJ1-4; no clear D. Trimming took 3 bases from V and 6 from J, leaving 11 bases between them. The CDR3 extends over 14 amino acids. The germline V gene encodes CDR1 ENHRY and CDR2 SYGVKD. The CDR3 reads CAISDNREHEKLFF. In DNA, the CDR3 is TGTGCCATCAGTGATAACAGAGAGCATGAAAAACTGTTTTTT.

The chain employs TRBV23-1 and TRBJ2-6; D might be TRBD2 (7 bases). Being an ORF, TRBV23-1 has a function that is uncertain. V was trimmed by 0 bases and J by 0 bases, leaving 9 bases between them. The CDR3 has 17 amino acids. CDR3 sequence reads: CASSQSGGASGANVLTF. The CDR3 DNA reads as TGCGCCAGCAGTCAATCTGGGGGGGCCTCTGGGGCCAACGTCCTGACTTTC.

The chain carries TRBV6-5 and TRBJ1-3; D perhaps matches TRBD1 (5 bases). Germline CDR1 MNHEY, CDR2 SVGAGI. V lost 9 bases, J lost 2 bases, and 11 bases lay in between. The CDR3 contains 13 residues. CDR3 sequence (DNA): TGTGCCAGTAAAGGGGAAACTGGAAACACCATATATTTT. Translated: CASKGETGNTIYF.

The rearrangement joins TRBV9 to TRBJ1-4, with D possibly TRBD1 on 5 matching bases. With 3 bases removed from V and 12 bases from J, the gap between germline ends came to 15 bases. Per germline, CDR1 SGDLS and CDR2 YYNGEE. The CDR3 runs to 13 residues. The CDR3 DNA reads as TGTGCCAGCAGCGGGACGGGGGAAACGGAACTGTTTTTT. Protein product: CASSGTGETELFF.

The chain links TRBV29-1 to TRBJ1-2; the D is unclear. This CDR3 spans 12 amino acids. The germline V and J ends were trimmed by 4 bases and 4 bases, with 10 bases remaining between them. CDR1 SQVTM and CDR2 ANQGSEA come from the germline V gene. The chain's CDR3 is CSVVRASYGYTF. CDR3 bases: TGCAGCGTTGTGAGGGCCTCCTATGGCTACACCTTC.

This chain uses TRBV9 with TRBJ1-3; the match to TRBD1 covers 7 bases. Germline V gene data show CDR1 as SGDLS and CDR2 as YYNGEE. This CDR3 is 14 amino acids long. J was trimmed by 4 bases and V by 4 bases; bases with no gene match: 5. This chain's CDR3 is CASSQTGKGNTIYF. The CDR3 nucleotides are TGTGCCAGCAGCCAGACAGGGAAAGGAAACACCATATATTTT.

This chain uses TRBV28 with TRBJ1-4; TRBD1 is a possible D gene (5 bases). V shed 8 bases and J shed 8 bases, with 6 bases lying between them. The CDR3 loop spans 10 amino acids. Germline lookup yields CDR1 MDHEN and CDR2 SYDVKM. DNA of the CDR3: TGTGCCAGCGGGGGGGAAAAACTGTTTTTT. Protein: CASGGEKLFF.

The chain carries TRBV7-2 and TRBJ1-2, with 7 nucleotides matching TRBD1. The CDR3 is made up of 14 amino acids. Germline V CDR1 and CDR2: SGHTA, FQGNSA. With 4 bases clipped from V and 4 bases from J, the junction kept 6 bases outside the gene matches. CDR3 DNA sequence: TGTGCCAGCAGCTACGAAACAGGGGTCTATGGCTACACCTTC. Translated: CASSYETGVYGYTF.

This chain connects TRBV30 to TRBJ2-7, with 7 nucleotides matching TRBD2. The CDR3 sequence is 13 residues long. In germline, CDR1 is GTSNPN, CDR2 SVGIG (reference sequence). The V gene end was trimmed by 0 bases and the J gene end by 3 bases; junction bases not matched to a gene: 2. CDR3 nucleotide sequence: TGTGCCTGGAGTGTACTAGCGAACTACGAGCAGTACTTC. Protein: CAWSVLANYEQYF.

The CDR3 region is CASRRREQNTEAFF. In DNA form, the CDR3 reads TGCGCCAGCAGGCGCAGGGAACAGAACACTGAAGCTTTCTTT. The chain links TRBV4-1 to TRBJ1-1, with a tentative D call TRBD1 (5 bases). Germline CDR1 and CDR2: MGHRA and YSYEKL. The CDR3 consists of 14 residues. Trimming cost V 6 bases and J 1 base, with 12 bases left between them.

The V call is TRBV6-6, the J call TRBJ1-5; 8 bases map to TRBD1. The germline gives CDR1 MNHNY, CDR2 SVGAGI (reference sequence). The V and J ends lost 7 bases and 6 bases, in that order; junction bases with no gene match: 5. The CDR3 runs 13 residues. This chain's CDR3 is CASTQGVSQPQHF. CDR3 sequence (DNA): TGTGCCAGCACACAGGGGGTTAGTCAGCCCCAGCATTTT.

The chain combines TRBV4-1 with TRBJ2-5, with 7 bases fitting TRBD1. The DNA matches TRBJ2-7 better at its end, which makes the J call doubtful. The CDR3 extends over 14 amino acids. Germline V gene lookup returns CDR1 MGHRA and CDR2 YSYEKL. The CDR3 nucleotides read TGCGCCAGCAGCCAATCGGACAGGTCCTACGAGCAGTACTTC. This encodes CASSQSDRSYEQYF.

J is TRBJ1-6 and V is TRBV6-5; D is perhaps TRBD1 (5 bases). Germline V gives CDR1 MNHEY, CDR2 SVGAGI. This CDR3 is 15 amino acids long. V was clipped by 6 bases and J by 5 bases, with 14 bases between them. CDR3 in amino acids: CASSLGASNNSPLHF. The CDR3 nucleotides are TGTGCCAGCAGCTTAGGGGCGTCAAATAATTCACCCCTCCACTTT.

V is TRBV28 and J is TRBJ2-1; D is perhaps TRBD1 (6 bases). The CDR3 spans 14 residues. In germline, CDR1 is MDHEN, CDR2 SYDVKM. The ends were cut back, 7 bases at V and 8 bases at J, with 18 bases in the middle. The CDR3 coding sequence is TGTGCCAGCAAAGGGGGAGCGGAGGTGGATGAGCAGTTCTTC. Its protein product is CASKGGAEVDEQFF.

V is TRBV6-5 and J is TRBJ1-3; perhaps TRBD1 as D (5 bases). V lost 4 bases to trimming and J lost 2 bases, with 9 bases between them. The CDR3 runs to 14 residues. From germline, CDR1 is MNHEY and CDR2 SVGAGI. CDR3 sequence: CASSFRGAGNTIYF. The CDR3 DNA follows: TGTGCCAGCAGTTTCCGGGGGGCTGGAAACACCATATATTTT.

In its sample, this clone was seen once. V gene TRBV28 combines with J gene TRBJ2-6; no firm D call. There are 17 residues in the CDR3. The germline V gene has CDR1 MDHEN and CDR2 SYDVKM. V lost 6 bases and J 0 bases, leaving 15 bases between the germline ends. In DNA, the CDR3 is TGTGCCAGCAGCCACTACTTCGGCCTCTCTGGGGCCAACGTCCTGACTTTC. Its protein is CASSHYFGLSGANVLTF.

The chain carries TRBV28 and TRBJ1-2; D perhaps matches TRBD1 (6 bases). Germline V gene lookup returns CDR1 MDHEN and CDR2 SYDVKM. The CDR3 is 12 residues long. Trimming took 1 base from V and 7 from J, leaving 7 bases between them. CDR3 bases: TGTGCCAGCAGTTTATCAGGGGTTGGCTACACCTTC. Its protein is CASSLSGVGYTF.

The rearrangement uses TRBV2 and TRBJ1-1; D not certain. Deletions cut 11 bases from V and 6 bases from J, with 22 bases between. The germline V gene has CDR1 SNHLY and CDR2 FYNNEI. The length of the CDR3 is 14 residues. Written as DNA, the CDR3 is TGTGCCTCGGAGGGTAGAAGGGCCGTCGCTGAAGCTTTCTTT. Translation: CASEGRRAVAEAFF.

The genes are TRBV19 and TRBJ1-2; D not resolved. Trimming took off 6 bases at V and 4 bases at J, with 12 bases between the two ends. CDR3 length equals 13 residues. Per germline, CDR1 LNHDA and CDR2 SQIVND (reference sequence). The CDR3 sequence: CASSLGGFYGYTF. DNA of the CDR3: TGTGCCAGTAGCCTGGGAGGATTCTATGGCTACACCTTC. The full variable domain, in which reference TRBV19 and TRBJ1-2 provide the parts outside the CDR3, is DGGITQSPKYLFRKEGQNVTLSCEQNLNHDAMYWYRQDPGQGLRLIYYSQIVNDFQKGDIAEGYSVSREKKESFPLTVTSAQKNPTAFYLCASSLGGFYGYTFGSGTRLTVV.

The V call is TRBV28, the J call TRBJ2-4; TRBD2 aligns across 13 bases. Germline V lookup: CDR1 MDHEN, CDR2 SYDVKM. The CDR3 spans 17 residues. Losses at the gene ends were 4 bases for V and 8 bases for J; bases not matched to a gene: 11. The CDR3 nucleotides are TGTGCCAGCAGTTCTGGCCCTGGACTAGCGGGAGTAGACATTCAGTACTTC. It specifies CASSSGPGLAGVDIQYF.

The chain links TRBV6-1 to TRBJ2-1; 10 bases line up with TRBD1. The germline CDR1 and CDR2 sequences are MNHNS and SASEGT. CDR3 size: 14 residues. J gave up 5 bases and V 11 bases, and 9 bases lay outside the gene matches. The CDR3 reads CAGRVDRGNNEQFF. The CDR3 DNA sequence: TGTGCCGGCCGTGTGGACAGGGGGAACAATGAGCAGTTCTTC.

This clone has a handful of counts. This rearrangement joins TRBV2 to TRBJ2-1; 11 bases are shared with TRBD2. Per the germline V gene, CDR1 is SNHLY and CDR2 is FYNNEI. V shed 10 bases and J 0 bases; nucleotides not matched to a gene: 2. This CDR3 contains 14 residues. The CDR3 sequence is CAMGLADSYNEQFF. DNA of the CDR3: TGTGCCATGGGACTAGCGGACTCCTACAATGAGCAGTTCTTC.

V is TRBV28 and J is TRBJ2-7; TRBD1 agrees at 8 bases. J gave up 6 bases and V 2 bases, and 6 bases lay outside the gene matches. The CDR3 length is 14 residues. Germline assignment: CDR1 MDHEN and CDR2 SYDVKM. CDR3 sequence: CASSLRAGGVEQYF. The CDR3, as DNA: TGTGCCAGCAGTTTACGGGCAGGGGGCGTCGAGCAGTACTTC.

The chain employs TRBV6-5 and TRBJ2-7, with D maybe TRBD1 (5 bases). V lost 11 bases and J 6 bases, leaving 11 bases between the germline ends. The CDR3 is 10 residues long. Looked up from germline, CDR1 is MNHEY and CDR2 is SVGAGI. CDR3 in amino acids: CASGQGEQYF. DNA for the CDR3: TGTGCCTCCGGGCAGGGCGAGCAGTACTTC.